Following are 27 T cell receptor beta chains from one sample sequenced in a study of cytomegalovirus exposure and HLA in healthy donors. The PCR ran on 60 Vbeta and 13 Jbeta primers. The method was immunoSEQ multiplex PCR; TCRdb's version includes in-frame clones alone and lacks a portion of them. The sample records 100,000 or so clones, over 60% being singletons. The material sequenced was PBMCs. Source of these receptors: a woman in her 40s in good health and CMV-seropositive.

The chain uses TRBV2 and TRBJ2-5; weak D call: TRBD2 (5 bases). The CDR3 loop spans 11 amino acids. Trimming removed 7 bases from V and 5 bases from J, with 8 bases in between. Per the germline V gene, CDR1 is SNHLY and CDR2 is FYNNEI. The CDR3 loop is CASNSGETQYF. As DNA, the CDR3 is TGTGCCAGCAACTCGGGGGAGACCCAGTACTTC. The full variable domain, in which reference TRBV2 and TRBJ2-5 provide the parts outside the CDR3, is EPEVTQTPSHQVTQMGQEVILRCVPISNHLYFYWYRQILGQKVEFLVSFYNNEISEKSEIFDDQFSVERPDGSNFTLKIRSTKLEDSAMYFCASNSGETQYFGPGTRLLVL.

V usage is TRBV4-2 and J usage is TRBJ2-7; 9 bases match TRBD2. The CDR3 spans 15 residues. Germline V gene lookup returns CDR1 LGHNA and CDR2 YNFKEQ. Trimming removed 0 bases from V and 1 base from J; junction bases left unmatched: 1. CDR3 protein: CASSQETSGSYEQYF. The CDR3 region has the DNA TGTGCCAGCAGCCAAGAAACTAGCGGGTCCTACGAGCAGTACTTC.

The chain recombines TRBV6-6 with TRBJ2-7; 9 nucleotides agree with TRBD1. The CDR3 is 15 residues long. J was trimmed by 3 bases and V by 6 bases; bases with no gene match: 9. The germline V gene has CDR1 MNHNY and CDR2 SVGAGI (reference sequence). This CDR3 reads CASSATGTGIYEQYF. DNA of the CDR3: TGTGCCAGCAGCGCAACCGGGACAGGGATCTACGAGCAGTACTTC.

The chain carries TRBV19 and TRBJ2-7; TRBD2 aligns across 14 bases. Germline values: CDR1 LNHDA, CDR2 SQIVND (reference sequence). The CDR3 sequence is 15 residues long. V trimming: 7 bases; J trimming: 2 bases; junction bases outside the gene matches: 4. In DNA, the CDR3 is TGTGCCAGTACCGGACTAGCGGGAGGCGCCTACGAGCAGTACTTC. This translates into CASTGLAGGAYEQYF.

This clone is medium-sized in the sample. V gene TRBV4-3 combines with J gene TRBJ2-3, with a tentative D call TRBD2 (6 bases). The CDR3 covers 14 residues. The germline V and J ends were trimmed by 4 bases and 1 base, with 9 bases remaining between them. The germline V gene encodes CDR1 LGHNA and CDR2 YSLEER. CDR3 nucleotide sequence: TGCGCCAGCAGCCTTGGGACTGGCACAGATACGCAGTATTTT. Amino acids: CASSLGTGTDTQYF.

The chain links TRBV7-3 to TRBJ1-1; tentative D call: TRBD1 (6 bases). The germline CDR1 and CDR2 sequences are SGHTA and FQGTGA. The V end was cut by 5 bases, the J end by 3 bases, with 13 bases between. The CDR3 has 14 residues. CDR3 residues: CASSPTGSDTEAFF. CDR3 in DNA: TGTGCCAGCAGCCCGACAGGATCCGACACTGAAGCTTTCTTT.

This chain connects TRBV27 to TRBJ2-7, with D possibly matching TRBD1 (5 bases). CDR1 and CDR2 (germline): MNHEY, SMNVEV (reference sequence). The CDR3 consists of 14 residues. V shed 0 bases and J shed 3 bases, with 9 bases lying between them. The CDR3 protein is CASSLSGVGYEQYF. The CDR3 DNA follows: TGTGCCAGCAGTTTATCAGGGGTTGGCTACGAGCAGTACTTC.

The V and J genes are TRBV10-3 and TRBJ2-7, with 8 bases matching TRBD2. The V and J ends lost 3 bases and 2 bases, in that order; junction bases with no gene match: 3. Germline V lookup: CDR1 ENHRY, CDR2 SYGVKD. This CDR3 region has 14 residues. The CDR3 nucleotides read TGTGCCATCAGTGACGGGACTAGTCCCTACGAGCAGTACTTC. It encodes CAISDGTSPYEQYF.

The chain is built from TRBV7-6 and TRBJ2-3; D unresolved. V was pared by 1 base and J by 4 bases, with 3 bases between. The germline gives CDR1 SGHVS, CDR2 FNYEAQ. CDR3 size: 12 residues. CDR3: CASSLGADTQYF. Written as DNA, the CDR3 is TGTGCCAGCAGCTTAGGCGCAGATACGCAGTATTTT.

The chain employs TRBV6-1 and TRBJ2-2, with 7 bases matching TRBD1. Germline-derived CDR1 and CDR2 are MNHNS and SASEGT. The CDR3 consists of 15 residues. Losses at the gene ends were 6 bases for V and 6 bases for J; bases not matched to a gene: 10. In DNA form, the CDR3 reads TGTGCCAGCAGCGGGGTCGACAGGGACGCCGGGGAGCTGTTTTTT. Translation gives CASSGVDRDAGELFF.

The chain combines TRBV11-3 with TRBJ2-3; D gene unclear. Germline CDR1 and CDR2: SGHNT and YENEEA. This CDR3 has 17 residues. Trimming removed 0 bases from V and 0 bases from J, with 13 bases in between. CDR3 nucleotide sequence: TGTGCCAGCAGCTTAGATTCGTCGAGTGTGAGCACAGATACGCAGTATTTT. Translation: CASSLDSSSVSTDTQYF.

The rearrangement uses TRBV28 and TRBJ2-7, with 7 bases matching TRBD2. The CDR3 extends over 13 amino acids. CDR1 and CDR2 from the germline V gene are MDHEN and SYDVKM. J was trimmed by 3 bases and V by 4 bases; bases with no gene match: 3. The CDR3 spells CASSWGGGYEQYF. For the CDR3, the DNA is TGTGCCAGCAGTTGGGGGGGTGGCTACGAGCAGTACTTC.

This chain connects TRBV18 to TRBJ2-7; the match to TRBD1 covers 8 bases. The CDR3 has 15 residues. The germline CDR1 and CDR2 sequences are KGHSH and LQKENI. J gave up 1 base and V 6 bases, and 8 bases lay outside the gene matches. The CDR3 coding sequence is TGTGCCAGCTCGAACCAGGGGGCGCCTTCCTACGAGCAGTACTTC. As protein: CASSNQGAPSYEQYF.

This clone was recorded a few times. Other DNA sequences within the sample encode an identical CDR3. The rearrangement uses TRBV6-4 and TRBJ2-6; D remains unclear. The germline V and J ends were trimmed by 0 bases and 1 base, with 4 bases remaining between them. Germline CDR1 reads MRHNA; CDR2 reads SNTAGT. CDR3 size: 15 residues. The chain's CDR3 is CASSDSSSGANVLTF. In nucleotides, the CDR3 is TGTGCCAGCAGTGACTCGTCATCTGGGGCCAACGTCCTGACTTTC.

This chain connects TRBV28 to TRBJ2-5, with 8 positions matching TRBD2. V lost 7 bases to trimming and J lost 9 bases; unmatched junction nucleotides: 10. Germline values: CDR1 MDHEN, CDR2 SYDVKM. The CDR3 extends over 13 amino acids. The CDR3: CASTPGRVISQYF. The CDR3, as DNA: TGTGCCAGCACCCCCGGGAGGGTGATTTCCCAGTACTTC.

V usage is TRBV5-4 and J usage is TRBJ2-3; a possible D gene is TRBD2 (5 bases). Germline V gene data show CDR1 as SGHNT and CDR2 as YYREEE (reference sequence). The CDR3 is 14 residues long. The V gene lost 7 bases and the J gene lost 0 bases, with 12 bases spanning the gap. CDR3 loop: CASAGGQSTDTQYF. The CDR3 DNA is TGTGCCAGCGCCGGCGGGCAGAGCACAGATACGCAGTATTTT. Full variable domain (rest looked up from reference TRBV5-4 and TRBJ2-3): ETGVTQSPTHLIKTRGQQVTLRCSSQSGHNTVSWYQQALGQGPQFIFQYYREEENGRGNFPPRFSGLQFPNYSSELNVNALELDDSALYLCASAGGQSTDTQYFGPGTRLTVL.

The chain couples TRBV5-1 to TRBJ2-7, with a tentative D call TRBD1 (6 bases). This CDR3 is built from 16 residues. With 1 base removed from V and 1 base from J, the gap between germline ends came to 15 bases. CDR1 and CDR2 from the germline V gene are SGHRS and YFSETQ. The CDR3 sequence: CASSLPPGHLSYEQYF. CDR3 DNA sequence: TGCGCCAGCAGCTTGCCCCCGGGACACCTTTCCTACGAGCAGTACTTC. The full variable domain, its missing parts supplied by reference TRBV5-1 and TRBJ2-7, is KAGVTQTPRYLIKTRGQQVTLSCSPISGHRSVSWYQQTPGQGLQFLFEYFSETQRNKGNFPGRFSGRQFSNSRSEMNVSTLELGDSALYLCASSLPPGHLSYEQYFGPGTRLTVT.

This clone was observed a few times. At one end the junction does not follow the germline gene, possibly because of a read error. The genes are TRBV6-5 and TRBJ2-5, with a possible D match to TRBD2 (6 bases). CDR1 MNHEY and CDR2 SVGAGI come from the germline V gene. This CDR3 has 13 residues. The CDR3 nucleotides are TGTGCCAGCAGTGACTCCGGGGGAGGGACCCAGTACTTC. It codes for CASSDSGGGTQYF.

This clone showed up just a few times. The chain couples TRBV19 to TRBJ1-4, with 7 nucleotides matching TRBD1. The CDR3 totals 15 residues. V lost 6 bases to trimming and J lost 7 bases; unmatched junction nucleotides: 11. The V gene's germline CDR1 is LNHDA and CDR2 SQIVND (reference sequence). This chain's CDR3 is CASSLRQGLGEKLFF. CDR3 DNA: TGTGCCAGTAGCCTGCGACAGGGTTTGGGTGAAAAACTGTTTTTT.

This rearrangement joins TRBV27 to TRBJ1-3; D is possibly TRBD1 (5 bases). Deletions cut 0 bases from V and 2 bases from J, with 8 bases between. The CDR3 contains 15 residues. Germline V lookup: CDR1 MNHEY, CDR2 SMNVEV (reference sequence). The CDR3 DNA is TGTGCCAGCAGTTTATCGTCAGGGCCTGGAAACACCATATATTTT. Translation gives CASSLSSGPGNTIYF.

For the CDR3, the DNA is TGTGCCAGCACCCTTAGGGGCGGCCCAACCTACGAGCAGTACTTC. This translates into CASTLRGGPTYEQYF. This chain connects TRBV27 to TRBJ2-7; D perhaps matches TRBD1 (5 bases). Trimming stripped 7 bases from V and 2 bases from J, with 18 bases between. The CDR3 length is 15 residues. Germline V CDR1 and CDR2: MNHEY, SMNVEV (reference sequence).

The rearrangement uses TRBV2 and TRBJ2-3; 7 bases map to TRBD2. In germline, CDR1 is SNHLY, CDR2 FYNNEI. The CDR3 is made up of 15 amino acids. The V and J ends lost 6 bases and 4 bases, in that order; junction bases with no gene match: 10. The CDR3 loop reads CASSLAGTQSDTQYF. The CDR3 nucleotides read TGTGCCAGCAGCTTAGCGGGCACACAATCAGATACGCAGTATTTT. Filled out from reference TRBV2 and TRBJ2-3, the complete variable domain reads EPEVTQTPSHQVTQMGQEVILRCVPISNHLYFYWYRQILGQKVEFLVSFYNNEISEKSEIFDDQFSVERPDGSNFTLKIRSTKLEDSAMYFCASSLAGTQSDTQYFGPGTRLTVL.

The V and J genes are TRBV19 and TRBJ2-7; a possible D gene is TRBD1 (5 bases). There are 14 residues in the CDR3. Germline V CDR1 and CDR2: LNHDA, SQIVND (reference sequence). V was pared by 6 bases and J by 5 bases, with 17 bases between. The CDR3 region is CASSQGGVFDEQYF. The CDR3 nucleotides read TGTGCCAGTAGCCAGGGTGGAGTGTTTGACGAGCAGTACTTC.

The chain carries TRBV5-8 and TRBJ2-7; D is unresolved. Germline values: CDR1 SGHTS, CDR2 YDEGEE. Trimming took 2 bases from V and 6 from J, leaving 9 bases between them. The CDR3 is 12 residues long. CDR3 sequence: CASSFNLGEQYF. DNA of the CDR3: TGTGCCAGCAGCTTCAACCTCGGCGAGCAGTACTTC.

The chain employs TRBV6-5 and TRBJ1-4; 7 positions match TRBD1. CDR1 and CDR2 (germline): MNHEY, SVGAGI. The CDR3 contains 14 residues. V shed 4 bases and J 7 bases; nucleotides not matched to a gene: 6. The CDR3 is CASSSGDRPEKLFF. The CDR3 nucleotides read TGTGCCAGCAGTTCTGGGGACAGACCTGAAAAACTGTTTTTT.

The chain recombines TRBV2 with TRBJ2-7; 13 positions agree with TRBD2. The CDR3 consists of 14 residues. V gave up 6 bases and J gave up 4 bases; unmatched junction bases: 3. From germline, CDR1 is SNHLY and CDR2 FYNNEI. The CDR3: CASSGLAGDYEQYF. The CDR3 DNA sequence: TGTGCCAGCAGCGGACTAGCGGGAGATTACGAGCAGTACTTC.

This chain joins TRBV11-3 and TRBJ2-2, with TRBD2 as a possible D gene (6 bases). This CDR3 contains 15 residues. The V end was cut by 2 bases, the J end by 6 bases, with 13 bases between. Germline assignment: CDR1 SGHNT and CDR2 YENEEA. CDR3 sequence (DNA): TGTGCCAGCAGCTTAAGGCTAGCGATTGCCGGGGAGCTGTTTTTT. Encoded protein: CASSLRLAIAGELFF. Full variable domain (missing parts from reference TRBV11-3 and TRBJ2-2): EAGVVQSPRYKIIEKKQPVAFWCNPISGHNTLYWYLQNLGQGPELLIRYENEEAVDDSQLPKDRFSAERLKGVDSTLKIQPAELGDSAVYLCASSLRLAIAGELFFGEGSRLTVL.